The clone carrying this T cell receptor beta chain has a count of ten or more. V lost 5 bases to trimming and J lost 2 bases, with 13 bases between them. CDR1 and CDR2 from the germline V gene are SGHTA and FQGNSA. There are 14 residues in the CDR3. This specimen comes from a study of CD8 T cells in ankylosing spondylitis. TCRdb re-called the 5' RACE reads with MiXCR, one entry per CDR3 protein. This table has 100,000 to 150,000 distinct CDR3 sequences, 9.3% appearing once. Source material: blood, either unsorted or a sorted T cell fraction (not recorded which). This chain uses TRBV7-2 with TRBJ2-7, with a tentative D call TRBD1 (6 bases). This sequence was found in a male donor with ankylosing spondylitis or in good health (not recorded which). CDR3 sequence: CASSKGGYAYEQYF. The CDR3 DNA is TGTGCCAGCAGCAAAGGGGGATACGCCTACGAGCAGTACTTC.